A single sample gave rise to the 26 T cell receptor beta chains below, sequenced in a study of OX40 agonist ivuxolimab in advanced cancers. The method was immunoSEQ multiplex PCR; TCRdb's version includes in-frame clones alone and lacks a portion of them. This sample has over 90,000 clones, with around 86% found just once. Sequenced material: CD4+ or CD8+ T cells sorted from blood, taken in a trial of the OX40 agonist ivuxolimab. Every receptor here comes from an adult with an advanced solid tumor such as melanoma, head and neck, liver or kidney cancer.

The CDR3 nucleotides are TGTGCCAGCAGCGTAACGGGACTAGCGGGAGTCTACGAGCAGTACTTC. Amino acid sequence: CASSVTGLAGVYEQYF. V and J are TRBV9 and TRBJ2-7; 14 nucleotides agree with TRBD2. Germline CDR1 is SGDLS and CDR2 is YYNGEE. The CDR3 is made up of 16 amino acids. The J segment lost 3 bases and the V segment lost 1 base, leaving 3 bases of the junction unmatched.

The chain recombines TRBV18 with TRBJ2-1, with D hard to call. This CDR3 is 15 amino acids long. The germline V and J ends were trimmed by 0 bases and 0 bases, with 6 bases remaining between them. The V gene's germline CDR1 is KGHSH and CDR2 LQKENI. The CDR3 DNA reads as TGTGCCAGCTCACCACCAGGTACCTCCTACAATGAGCAGTTCTTC. It translates to CASSPPGTSYNEQFF. Supplemented by reference TRBV18 and TRBJ2-1, the full variable domain reads NAGVMQNPRHLVRRRGQEARLRCSPMKGHSHVYWYRQLPEEGLKFMVYLQKENIIDESGMPKERFSAEFPKEGPSILRIQQVVRGDSAAYFCASSPPGTSYNEQFFGPGTRLTVL.

This clone was recorded only once. V is TRBV28 and J is TRBJ2-5, with 11 bases aligning to TRBD1. The length of the CDR3 is 16 residues. V dropped 5 bases and J dropped 5; count of bases not matched to a gene: 10. Germline V gene data show CDR1 as MDHEN and CDR2 as SYDVKM. The CDR3: CASSLRTGGGRETQYF. In DNA form, the CDR3 reads TGTGCCAGCAGTCTGAGGACAGGGGGCGGTCGGGAGACCCAGTACTTC.

This CDR3 reads CASKTGTGNTIYF. CDR3 bases: TGTGCCAGCAAGACAGGTACTGGAAACACCATATATTTT. The chain couples TRBV28 to TRBJ1-3, with D possibly being TRBD1 (6 bases). V was pared by 7 bases and J by 2 bases, with 9 bases between. The CDR3 sequence is 13 residues long. The germline V gene encodes CDR1 MDHEN and CDR2 SYDVKM.

The chain combines TRBV6-6 with TRBJ1-4; D unclear. V was shortened by 7 bases and J by 8 bases, with 8 bases between the two germline ends. Germline assignment: CDR1 MNHNY and CDR2 SVGAGI (reference sequence). This CDR3 contains 11 residues. The CDR3 bases are TGTGCCAGCAAAGCGAGGGAAAAACTGTTTTTT. It is translated as CASKAREKLFF.

This clone showed up just a few times. This chain uses TRBV4-1 with TRBJ1-5, with D possibly being TRBD1 (5 bases). V lost 2 bases and J lost 9, with 23 bases in between. In germline, CDR1 is MGHRA, CDR2 YSYEKL. This CDR3 has 17 amino acids. The DNA of the CDR3 is TGCGCCAGCAGCCAAACTCCGGGGCCGGGACGCCAGCGGCCCCAGCATTTT. Its translation is CASSQTPGPGRQRPQHF.

The chain carries TRBV10-1 and TRBJ1-1, with 7 bases lining up with TRBD1. This CDR3 is built from 14 residues. Germline assignment: CDR1 WNHNN and CDR2 SYGVQD (reference sequence). V was pared by 0 bases and J by 6 bases, with 4 bases of the junction left unmatched. The CDR3 bases are TGCGCCAGCAGTGAGTCGCGACAGGGTGCTGAAGCTTTCTTT. This sequence encodes CASSESRQGAEAFF.

The chain combines TRBV27 with TRBJ2-3; maybe TRBD2 (6 bases). Trimming took off 2 bases at V and 2 bases at J, with 11 bases between the two ends. Germline V CDR1 and CDR2: MNHEY, SMNVEV (reference sequence). This CDR3 region has 15 residues. The CDR3 is CASSLGTLSTDTQYF. The CDR3 DNA follows: TGTGCCAGCAGTTTAGGGACTCTCTCCACAGATACGCAGTATTTT.

The rearrangement uses TRBV5-1 and TRBJ2-3; D is possibly TRBD2 (6 bases). The germline gives CDR1 SGHRS, CDR2 YFSETQ. Between the trimmed V and J ends, which lost 3 bases and 3 bases, there was a span of 14 bases. The CDR3 loop spans 15 amino acids. The CDR3 here is CASSYSGVRTDTQYF. The CDR3, as DNA: TGCGCCAGCAGCTATAGCGGTGTAAGGACAGATACGCAGTATTTT. Variable domain in full (rest from reference TRBV5-1 and TRBJ2-3): KAGVTQTPRYLIKTRGQQVTLSCSPISGHRSVSWYQQTPGQGLQFLFEYFSETQRNKGNFPGRFSGRQFSNSRSEMNVSTLELGDSALYLCASSYSGVRTDTQYFGPGTRLTVL.

This clone was detected a few times. The V gene is TRBV7-9, the J gene TRBJ1-2; 7 positions agree with TRBD1. CDR3 length: 14 amino acids. After removal of 5 bases from V and 3 bases from J, the junction contained 6 bases not matched to a gene. Germline V lookup: CDR1 SEHNR, CDR2 FQNEAQ (reference sequence). Written as DNA, the CDR3 is TGTGCCAGCAGCCGAGGACAGGACTACTATGGCTACACCTTC. Its translation is CASSRGQDYYGYTF.

This rearrangement joins TRBV2 to TRBJ2-3, with 7 bases aligning to TRBD2. CDR3 length: 13 amino acids. CDR1 is SNHLY, CDR2 FYNNEI, per germline. V lost 8 bases and J lost 9; bases outside the gene matches: 11. The CDR3 loop is CASAGVPAGTQYF. CDR3 in DNA: TGTGCCAGCGCGGGAGTCCCCGCGGGAACGCAGTATTTT.

The chain couples TRBV30 to TRBJ1-5; D is ambiguous. CDR1 is GTSNPN, CDR2 SVGIG, per germline (reference sequence). CDR3 size: 13 residues. Trimming took 0 bases from V and 0 from J, leaving 3 bases between them. DNA for the CDR3: TGTGCCTGGAGTGTGGATAGCAATCAGCCCCAGCATTTT. Translating gives CAWSVDSNQPQHF.

This CDR3 is CASSKGASGFTDTQYF. For the CDR3, the DNA is TGTGCCAGCAGTAAGGGGGCTAGCGGCTTCACAGATACGCAGTATTTT. The genes are TRBV27 and TRBJ2-3; D could derive from TRBD1 or TRBD2 (7 bases each). The CDR3 runs 16 residues. V lost 5 bases and J lost 2, with 17 bases in between. Looked up from germline, CDR1 is MNHEY and CDR2 is SMNVEV (reference sequence).

V is TRBV27 and J is TRBJ2-3; D is uncertain. Germline-derived CDR1 and CDR2 are MNHEY and SMNVEV (reference sequence). Trimming pared 2 bases from V and 0 bases from J, leaving 15 bases between. This CDR3 has 17 amino acids. CDR3 loop: CASSLSSWYTSTDTQYF. DNA of the CDR3: TGTGCCAGCAGTTTAAGTTCGTGGTATACTAGCACAGATACGCAGTATTTT.

The V and J genes are TRBV19 and TRBJ2-3; weak D call: TRBD2 (5 bases). The CDR3 is 17 residues long. Germline V gene sequence: CDR1 LNHDA, CDR2 SQIVND (reference sequence). V shed 1 base and J shed 2 bases, with 16 bases lying between them. The CDR3 nucleotides are TGTGCCAGTAGTATAGGGGCGGGCCCGAGAGACACAGATACGCAGTATTTT. Residues: CASSIGAGPRDTDTQYF.

The chain is built from TRBV2 and TRBJ2-1, with 9 bases fitting TRBD2. There are 14 residues in the CDR3. The germline V gene encodes CDR1 SNHLY and CDR2 FYNNEI. With 6 bases clipped from V and 8 bases from J, the junction kept 8 bases outside the gene matches. The CDR3 region has the DNA TGTGCCAGCAGGCTACGGACTAGCGAAGATGAGCAGTTCTTC. This sequence encodes CASRLRTSEDEQFF.

The chain joins TRBV16 to TRBJ1-1; D perhaps matches TRBD1 (5 bases). Trimming took off 0 bases at V and 4 bases at J, with 15 bases between the two ends. The CDR3 totals 16 residues. The germline V gene has CDR1 KGHSY and CDR2 FQNENV. The chain's CDR3 is CASSQSSMGVGTEAFF. CDR3 DNA: TGTGCCAGCAGCCAATCGAGTATGGGGGTGGGCACTGAAGCTTTCTTT.

The chain uses TRBV6-1 and TRBJ2-7; tentatively, D is TRBD1 or TRBD2 (6 bases each). Trimming removed 4 bases from V and 5 bases from J, with 15 bases in between. This CDR3 has 14 residues. Germline assignment: CDR1 MNHNS and CDR2 SASEGT. CDR3 coding DNA: TGTGCCAGCAGTGTTTACGGGGGCAGGGACGAGCAGTACTTC. This gives the protein CASSVYGGRDEQYF.

The V call is TRBV20-1, the J call TRBJ1-2, with 7 nucleotides matching TRBD1. The V segment lost 5 bases and the J segment 9 bases; nucleotides outside the gene matches: 6. This CDR3 comprises 11 residues. Germline V CDR1 and CDR2: DFQATT, SNEGSKA (reference sequence). The CDR3 loop reads CSASRGESYTF. The CDR3 DNA reads as TGCAGTGCTTCCAGGGGGGAAAGCTACACCTTC.

This clone was counted a few times. CDR3 nucleotides: TGCGCCAGCAGCCAAGATCGACAGGGAAGAAACATTCAGTACTTC. It translates to CASSQDRQGRNIQYF. V gene TRBV4-1 combines with J gene TRBJ2-4; 7 bases fit TRBD1. CDR1 is MGHRA and CDR2 is YSYEKL in the germline V gene. J was trimmed by 6 bases and V by 0 bases; bases with no gene match: 5. This CDR3 has 15 amino acids.

The V and J genes are TRBV19 and TRBJ2-5, with D unclear. Germline lookup yields CDR1 LNHDA and CDR2 SQIVND (reference sequence). The CDR3 is 14 amino acids. V lost 1 base and J lost 2, with 8 bases in between. CDR3 coding DNA: TGTGCCAGTAGTATAGGTGGGGTTCAAGAGACCCAGTACTTC. Its protein product is CASSIGGVQETQYF.

J is TRBJ1-5 and V is TRBV6-6; no definite D call. This CDR3 comprises 12 residues. Germline CDR1 and CDR2: MNHNY and SVGAGI (reference sequence). Trimming pared 1 base from V and 5 bases from J, leaving 3 bases between. CDR3 coding DNA: TGTGCCAGCAGTTACTTTGATCAGCCCCAGCATTTT. Protein product: CASSYFDQPQHF.

This sequence joins TRBV6-1 and TRBJ1-6; the D gene is possibly TRBD1 (5 bases). Looked up from germline, CDR1 is MNHNS and CDR2 is SASEGT. The ends were cut back, 1 base at V and 10 bases at J, with 8 bases in the middle. The CDR3 consists of 13 residues. This CDR3 reads CASSEGGGSPLHF. The CDR3 region has the DNA TGTGCCAGCAGTGAAGGGGGGGGATCACCCCTCCACTTT.

This chain links TRBV6-1 with TRBJ1-1; D gene ambiguous. The V gene's germline CDR1 is MNHNS and CDR2 SASEGT. This CDR3 is built from 13 residues. Deletions cut 6 bases from V and 1 base from J, with 9 bases between. CDR3 sequence: CASSNSQNTEAFF. The CDR3 nucleotides are TGTGCCAGCAGCAACTCCCAGAACACTGAAGCTTTCTTT.

The rearrangement joins TRBV4-1 to TRBJ1-4; no clear D gene. CDR3 length: 14 amino acids. Trimming cost V 5 bases and J 0 bases, with 7 bases left between them. Germline CDR1 is MGHRA and CDR2 is YSYEKL. CDR3 coding DNA: TGCGCCAGCAGCTCAGGAACAACTAATGAAAAACTGTTTTTT. As protein: CASSSGTTNEKLFF.

The chain recombines TRBV7-8 with TRBJ1-5, with a possible D match to TRBD1 (5 bases). The CDR3 has 14 residues. Trimming pared 1 base from V and 6 bases from J, leaving 10 bases between. Germline values: CDR1 SGHVS, CDR2 FQNEAQ. The CDR3 loop is CASSLDGGGQPQHF. The CDR3 region has the DNA TGTGCCAGCAGCTTAGATGGGGGGGGTCAGCCCCAGCATTTT. Looking up the rest from reference TRBV7-8 and TRBJ1-5 gives the full variable domain: GAGVSQSPRYKVAKRGQDVALRCDPISGHVSLFWYQQALGQGPEFLTYFQNEAQLDKSGLPSDRFFAERPEGSVSTLKIQRTQQEDSAVYLCASSLDGGGQPQHFGDGTRLSIL.